This entry describes one TCR beta chain. There is no known antigen for this receptor. Base qualities were left out, and no much larger clone turns up one base away. The collaborating institutions used their own protocols to collect whole blood in K2EDTA tubes. For TCRbeta analysis, collaborator samples were shipped as frozen whole blood, as isolated PBMCs, or as DNA extracted from either sample type. The data are from a study of blood T cell repertoires in COVID-19 (TCRdb year 2020). Regarding the complete study: Samples covering the acute and convalescent phases of COVID-19 were provided by collaborators in the United States, Italy and Spain. Samples were obtained from the ongoing ImmuneRACE study (first 160 participants) and from 1,254 subjects provided by 6 global collaborators. The dataset comprised deeply sampled blood TCRbeta repertoires from subjects exposed to, actively infected with, or recovered from COVID-19. The prospective study material was composed of cDNA or gDNA derived from T cells, B-cell-depleted T cells, or PBMCs. The repertoires were made available in a free public database intended to serve as a resource for research on the immune response to SARS-CoV-2. The sample metadata nearly always contained a de-identified subject ID, COVID-19 status, age in years and sex. Where available, HLA class I and class II types were taken from metadata supplied by the sample provider and were not determined by assay-based typing. Overall results and qualifications from the work: How much clinical and demographic metadata was included differed by source and by participant, and the metadata was provided uncurated.

The junction shows trimming of 5 bases on V and 6 bases on J, plus 20 bases between the germline ends. From cysteine to phenylalanine, the CDR3 is 16 amino acids long. Only the CDR3 region is kept as DNA, spanning 48 bases read in frame from base 1. CDR1 and CDR2 were assigned from the germline V gene (reference sequence) as LNHDA and SQIVND. TCRbeta CDR3 regions were amplified from genomic DNA by means of the immunoSEQ Assay, a bias-controlled multiplex PCR. The authors' analysis ran thus. The number of nucleated cells in each sample was estimated from the amplification of reference gene primers within the assay. Sequence reads were collapsed and filtered to measure the absolute abundance of every unique TCRbeta CDR3 rearrangement. For each sample, productive Simpson clonality was calculated as the square root of Simpson's diversity index across productive rearrangements. The source is immuneACCESS, and TCRdb retained only in-frame sequences with V and J called. Part of the clones is not carried over; for the studies checked, unresolved V genes explain less than half of this, and the remainder is unexplained. The DNA was the basis for D and trimming; V, J and clone size are from that table. The sample records tens of thousands of clones, about 80% of which are singletons. Jointly, the top ten make up about 30% of the sample.

The sequenced material came from peripheral blood. The receptor was derived from an older man with acute or convalescent COVID-19. The chain joins TRBV19 to TRBJ1-5; the D segment could be TRBD1, given 6 matching bases. Here the CDR3 is given as CASSSQIGGGSQPQHF. The DNA sequence reads TGTGCCAGTAGTTCGCAAATAGGGGGAGGGAGTCAGCCCCAGCATTTT.